This T cell receptor beta chain derives from a study of blood T cells in healthy people across ages. Combining a sample-barcoded 5' primer with a J-beta primer mix, a second PCR ran for 7 to 11 cycles. TCRdb itself ran the 5' RACE reads through MiXCR, one entry per CDR3 protein. The sample yields over 600,000 distinct CDR3 sequences, about 21% seen once. V dropped 4 bases and J dropped 6; count of bases not matched to a gene: 2. CDR1 LGHDT and CDR2 YNNKEL come from the germline V gene (reference sequence). The CDR3 covers 13 residues. Sequenced: blood. The receptor was derived from a man between 65 and 85 years old in good health. The V call is TRBV3-1, the J call TRBJ1-1, with 10 bases fitting TRBD1. For the CDR3, the DNA is TGTGCCAGCAGCCCAGGGACAGGGGCTGAAGCTTTCTTT. Translation: CASSPGTGAEAFF. Looking up the rest from reference TRBV3-1 and TRBJ1-1 gives the full variable domain: DTAVSQTPKYLVTQMGNDKSIKCEQNLGHDTMYWYKQDSKKFLKIMFSYNNKELIINETVPNRFSPKSPDKAHLNLHINSLELGDSAVYFCASSPGTGAEAFFGQGTRLTVV.